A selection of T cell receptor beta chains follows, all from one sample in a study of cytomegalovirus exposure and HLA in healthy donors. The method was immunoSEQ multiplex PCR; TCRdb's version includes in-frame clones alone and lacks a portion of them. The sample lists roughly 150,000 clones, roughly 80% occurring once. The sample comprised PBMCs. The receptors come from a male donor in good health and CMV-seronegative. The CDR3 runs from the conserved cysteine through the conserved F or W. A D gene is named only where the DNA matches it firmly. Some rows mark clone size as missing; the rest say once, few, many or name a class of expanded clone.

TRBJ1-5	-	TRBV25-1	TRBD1	CASSGGTGGNQPQHF	TGTGCCAGCAGTGGAGGGACAGGGGGCAATCAGCCCCAGCATTTT
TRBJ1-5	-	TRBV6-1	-	CASRGTNQPQHF	TGTGCCAGCCGAGGAACCAATCAGCCCCAGCATTTT
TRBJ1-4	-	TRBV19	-	CASSQRTVGNEKLFF	TGTGCCAGTAGTCAACGGACAGTGGGAAATGAAAAACTGTTTTTT
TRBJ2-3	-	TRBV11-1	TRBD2	CASSLDWTSATDTQYF	TGTGCCAGCAGCTTAGATTGGACTAGTGCGACAGATACGCAGTATTTT
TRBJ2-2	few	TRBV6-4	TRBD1	CASRGQGDTGELFF	TGTGCCAGCAGGGGACAGGGGGACACCGGGGAGCTGTTTTTT
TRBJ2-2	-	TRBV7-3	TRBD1	CASSADRVGTGELFF	TGTGCCAGCAGCGCCGACAGGGTTGGAACCGGGGAGCTGTTTTTT
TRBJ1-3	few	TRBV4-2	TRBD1	CASSQLGTGGFSGNTIYF	TGTGCCAGCAGCCAACTCGGGACAGGGGGGTTCTCTGGAAACACCATATATTTT
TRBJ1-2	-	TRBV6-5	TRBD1	CASSSTGGSGYTF	TGTGCCAGCAGTTCGACAGGGGGCTCGGGCTACACCTTC
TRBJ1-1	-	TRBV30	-	CAWSSRETEAFF	TGTGCCTGGAGTTCCAGGGAAACTGAAGCTTTCTTT
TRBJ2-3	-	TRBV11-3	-	CASSLGQLTDTQYF	TGTGCCAGCAGCCTCGGACAGCTCACAGATACGCAGTATTTT
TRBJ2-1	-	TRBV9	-	CASSVVGDTYNEQFF	TGTGCCAGCAGCGTAGTTGGGGACACCTACAATGAGCAGTTCTTC
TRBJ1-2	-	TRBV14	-	CASSPTGFPSYGYTF	TGTGCCAGCAGTCCGACCGGGTTTCCTTCCTATGGCTACACCTTC
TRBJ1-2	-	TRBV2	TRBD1	CASARTGANYGYTF	TGTGCCAGCGCTAGGACAGGGGCTAACTATGGCTACACCTTC
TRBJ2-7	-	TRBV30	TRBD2	CAWSPLAGAPYEQYF	TGTGCCTGGAGTCCTCTGGCGGGAGCCCCCTACGAGCAGTACTTC
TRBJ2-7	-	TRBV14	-	CASSQVADSYEQYF	TGTGCCAGCAGCCAGGTGGCCGACTCCTACGAGCAGTACTTC
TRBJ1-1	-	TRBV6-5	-	CASSYSRQMNTEAFF	TGTGCCAGCAGTTACTCGAGACAGATGAACACTGAAGCTTTCTTT
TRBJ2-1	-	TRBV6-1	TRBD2	CASQRGEANEQFF	TGTGCCTCCCAGCGGGGGGAGGCCAATGAGCAGTTCTTC
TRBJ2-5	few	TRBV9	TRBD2	CASSAGLALNQETQYF	TGTGCCAGCAGCGCGGGACTAGCGTTAAACCAAGAGACCCAGTACTTC
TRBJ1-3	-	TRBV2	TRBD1	CASQDRGSGNTIYF	TGTGCCAGCCAAGACAGGGGCTCTGGAAACACCATATATTTT
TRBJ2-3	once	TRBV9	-	CASSRSRATDTQYF	TGTGCCAGCAGCCGGTCGAGGGCTACAGATACGCAGTATTTT
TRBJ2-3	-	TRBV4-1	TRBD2	CASDRIHGTSEKTDTQYF	TGCGCCAGCGATCGGATACACGGGACTAGCGAGAAGACAGATACGCAGTATTTT
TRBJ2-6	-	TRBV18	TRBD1	CASSPQRQGNSGANVLTF	TGTGCCAGCTCACCACAGCGACAGGGAAACTCTGGGGCCAACGTCCTGACTTTC
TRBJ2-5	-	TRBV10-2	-	CASSEWAIQETQYF	TGCGCCAGCAGTGAGTGGGCTATCCAAGAGACCCAGTACTTC
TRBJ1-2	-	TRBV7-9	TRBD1	CASRSDRGRGGYTF	TGTGCCAGCAGGTCGGACAGGGGGCGCGGAGGCTACACCTTC
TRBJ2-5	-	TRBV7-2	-	CASSPRTAQETQYF	TGTGCCAGCAGCCCCCGGACTGCCCAAGAGACCCAGTACTTC
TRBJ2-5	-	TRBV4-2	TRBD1	CASSHDRGRQETQYF	TGTGCCAGCAGCCACGACAGGGGGAGACAAGAGACCCAGTACTTC
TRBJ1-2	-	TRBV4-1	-	CASSPLWGGYGYTF	TGCGCCAGCAGCCCCCTTTGGGGGGGTTATGGCTACACCTTC
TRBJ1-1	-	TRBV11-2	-	CASSLVVTRSTEAFF	TGTGCCAGCAGCTTAGTAGTGACTCGGAGCACTGAAGCTTTCTTT
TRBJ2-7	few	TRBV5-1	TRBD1	CASSLEAGGEQYF	TGCGCCAGCAGCTTGGAGGCAGGGGGCGAGCAGTACTTC
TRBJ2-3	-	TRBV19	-	CASSMRTGIGPDTQYF	TGTGCCAGTAGTATGCGAACAGGGATCGGCCCAGATACGCAGTATTTT
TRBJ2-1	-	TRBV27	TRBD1	CASSMLGQGAYNEQFF	TGTGCCAGCAGTATGCTAGGACAGGGGGCGTACAATGAGCAGTTCTTC
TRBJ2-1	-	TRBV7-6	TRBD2	CASSPGASGRAYNEQFF	TGTGCCAGCAGCCCGGGAGCGAGCGGGAGGGCCTACAATGAGCAGTTCTTC
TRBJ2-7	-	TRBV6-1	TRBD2	CASSSHKAGSYEQYF	TGTGCCAGCAGTTCACATAAAGCGGGGTCCTACGAGCAGTACTTC
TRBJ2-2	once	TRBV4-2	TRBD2	CASSVNGGAKAGELFF	TGTGCCAGCAGCGTTAACGGGGGGGCAAAGGCCGGGGAGCTGTTTTTT
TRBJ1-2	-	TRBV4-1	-	CASSQDRQRVSYGYTF	TGCGCCAGCAGCCAAGATAGGCAGAGGGTTAGCTATGGCTACACCTTC
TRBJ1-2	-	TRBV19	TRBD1	CASMSGQGKYYGYTF	TGTGCCAGTATGTCAGGACAGGGAAAATACTATGGCTACACCTTC
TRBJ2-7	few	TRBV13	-	CASSFGGPYEQYF	TGTGCCAGCAGCTTCGGGGGGCCCTACGAGCAGTACTTC
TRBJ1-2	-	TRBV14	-	CASSQEIGDYSYGYTF	TGTGCCAGCAGCCAAGAAATAGGGGACTACAGCTATGGCTACACCTTC
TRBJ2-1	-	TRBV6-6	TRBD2	CASSYQRGYNEQFF	TGTGCCAGCAGTTATCAGCGGGGGTACAATGAGCAGTTCTTC
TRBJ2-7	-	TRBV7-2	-	CASSSNPTGEQYF	TGTGCCAGCAGCTCTAACCCGACGGGAGAGCAGTACTTC
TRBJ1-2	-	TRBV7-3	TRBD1	CASSSNLGQGRQHF	TGTGCCAGCAGCTCGAACTTGGGACAGGGCCGTCAACACTTC
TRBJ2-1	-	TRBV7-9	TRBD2	CASSTLAGGVMSYNEQFF	TGTGCCAGCAGCACACTAGCGGGGGGGGTGATGTCCTACAATGAGCAGTTCTTC
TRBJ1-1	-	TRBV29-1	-	CSVERDRQNTEAFF	TGCAGCGTTGAACGAGACAGGCAGAACACTGAAGCTTTCTTT
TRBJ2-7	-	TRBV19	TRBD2	CASSSTSFNEQYF	TGTGCCAGTAGTTCGACTAGCTTCAACGAGCAGTACTTC
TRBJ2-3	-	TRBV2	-	CASRPGKDTQYF	TGTGCCAGCAGACCCGGGAAGGATACGCAGTATTTT
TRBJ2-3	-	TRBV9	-	CASSGGPGQRVTDTQYF	TGTGCCAGCAGCGGGGGACCTGGACAGAGAGTCACAGATACGCAGTATTTT
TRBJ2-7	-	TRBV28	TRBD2	CASSFSGRPGAYEQYF	TGTGCCAGCAGTTTTAGCGGGAGGCCAGGCGCCTACGAGCAGTACTTC
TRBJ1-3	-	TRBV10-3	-	CAISAVRGSGNTIYF	TGTGCCATCAGTGCTGTCAGGGGATCTGGAAACACCATATATTTT
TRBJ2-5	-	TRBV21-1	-	CASSARPRDRGGGEETQYF	TGTGCCAGCAGCGCACGCCCTCGGGACAGGGGAGGGGGAGAAGAGACCCAGTACTTC